These T cell receptor beta chains were read from a single sample in a study of T-cell reconstitution after alpha-beta-depleted transplantation in children. One entry per CDR3 protein, called by TCRdb with MiXCR from the PCR reads. The top ten hold about 15% of the sample, which has more than 400,000 distinct CDR3 sequences, 11% seen once. Sequenced material: PBMCs, mostly from graft donor cells, taken 180 days after TCRalphabeta/CD19-depleted stem cell transplant. The origin of the receptors is a female patient aged 2-9 years who had a stem cell transplant for aplastic anemia, so the T cells may come from the graft donor. CDR3s include the opening cysteine and the closing phenylalanine or tryptophan. D genes are given only for firm matches. Not every row has a clone size; where given, it reads once, few, many or a size class.

V gene	clone size	J gene	D gene	CDR3 DNA	CDR3 protein
TRBV5-5	.	TRBJ1-1	.	TGTGCCAGCAGCCCGGAGAGACAGGTGAACACTGAAGCTTTCTTT	CASSPERQVNTEAFF
TRBV20-1	.	TRBJ1-1	.	TGCAGTGCCGGGAGGGCCAACACTGAAGCTTTCTTT	CSAGRANTEAFF
TRBV5-5	.	TRBJ1-6	.	TGTGCCAGCAGCTTGGAAGGGGGAGCACCCCTCCACTTT	CASSLEGGAPLHF
TRBV6-5	.	TRBJ1-1	.	TGTGCCAGCAGCTGGGCTGGGGATGAAGCTTTCTTT	CASSWAGDEAFF
TRBV7-9	.	TRBJ2-1	TRBD2	TGTGCCAGCAGGGCTCAGGAGGCGGGAGGGTCCTACAATGAGCAGTTCTTC	CASRAQEAGGSYNEQFF
TRBV2	few	TRBJ1-6	.	TGTGCCAGCAGTGAATCTTCTCTTTCCCCCAATTCACCCCTCCACTTT	CASSESSLSPNSPLHF
TRBV5-1	few	TRBJ2-7	TRBD2	TGCGCCAGCAGCCGCTCGCTAGCGGCGTCCTACGAGCAGTACTTC	CASSRSLAASYEQYF
TRBV18	few	TRBJ1-5	.	TGTGCCAGCTCCGGAATTCGGGGAGGACAGCCCCAGCATTTT	CASSGIRGGQPQHF
TRBV27	many	TRBJ1-5	.	TGTGCCAGCAGTTTACGTTATAGCAATCAGCCCCAGCATTTT	CASSLRYSNQPQHF
TRBV18	few	TRBJ2-1	TRBD1	TGTGCCAGCTCACCCGGGACAGGGAGAGGCAATGAGCAGTTCTTC	CASSPGTGRGNEQFF
TRBV5-1	few	TRBJ2-3	.	TGCGCCAGCAGCTTGAGATCCCCGGGCCCCGAACGCACAGATACGCAGTATTTT	CASSLRSPGPERTDTQYF
TRBV29-1	many	TRBJ1-1	.	TGCAGCGTCGCAGCCGTGAACACTGAAGCTTTCTTT	CSVAAVNTEAFF
TRBV29-1	few	TRBJ2-7	.	TGCAGCGTTGTCCTAGGCTACGAGCAGTACTTC	CSVVLGYEQYF
TRBV11-1	.	TRBJ2-1	TRBD1	TGTGCCAGCAGCTTAGGGACAGGGCGCAGTGAGCAGTTCTTC	CASSLGTGRSEQFF
TRBV24-1	many	TRBJ2-3	TRBD2	TGTGCCACCAGTGTAGCGGGAGCGAGCACAGATACGCAGTATTTT	CATSVAGASTDTQYF
TRBV11-2	many	TRBJ2-1	TRBD2	TGTGCCAGCAGCCCTCGGACTAGCGGCACACTGGATGAGCAGTTCTTC	CASSPRTSGTLDEQFF
TRBV19	.	TRBJ2-2	.	TGTGCCAGTAATCTTGGAGGGGCCGGGGAGCTGTTTTTT	CASNLGGAGELFF
TRBV20-1	few	TRBJ1-4	.	TGCAGTGCTAGTGTGGGTCTCTTCTACGCAACTAATGAAAAACTGTTTTTT	CSASVGLFYATNEKLFF
TRBV6-1	few	TRBJ2-1	.	TGTGCCAGCAGTGAGCAGGGTACAAATGAGCAGTTCTTC	CASSEQGTNEQFF
TRBV4-2	few	TRBJ1-2	.	TGTGCCAGCAGCCACCCAGGACCGGACGGTGCTAACTATGGCTACACCTTC	CASSHPGPDGANYGYTF
TRBV7-2	many	TRBJ2-3	.	TGTGCCAGCAGCATCTCAGGGGATACGCAGTATTTT	CASSISGDTQYF
TRBV20-1	.	TRBJ2-3	TRBD2	TGCAGTGCTAGAGATCGGGATAGCGGGATTATCGATACGCAGTATTTT	CSARDRDSGIIDTQYF
TRBV5-1	.	TRBJ2-7	.	TGCGCCAGCAGCTTGGAAGGAGGGGCTTCAAGCTCCTACGAGCAGTACTTC	CASSLEGGASSSYEQYF
TRBV4-1	few	TRBJ1-5	.	TGCGCCAGCAGCCAAGGCGGACTTTCCTTTCAGCCCCAGCATTTT	CASSQGGLSFQPQHF
TRBV12-3/TRBV12-4	few	TRBJ1-6	TRBD1	TGTGCCAGCAGCCTGCGGGGCAGGGGGCATAATTCACCCCTCCACTTT	CASSLRGRGHNSPLHF
TRBV25-1	.	TRBJ2-1	.	TGTGCCAGCAGTGAATCATCGGGGCAGTTCTTC	CASSESSGQFF
TRBV29-1	many	TRBJ2-5	.	TGCAGCGTTGATGGCCAGGGGTGGGTTGGAGAGACCCAGTACTTC	CSVDGQGWVGETQYF
TRBV20-1	.	TRBJ1-2	.	TGCAGTGCTAGAGAGGGCAGGTTCTATGGCTACACCTTC	CSAREGRFYGYTF
TRBV7-7	.	TRBJ2-1	TRBD2	TGTGCCAGCAGCGAAGGGAGGGAGGCCCACAATGAGCAGTTCTTC	CASSEGREAHNEQFF
TRBV12-3/TRBV12-4	few	TRBJ1-1	.	TGTGCCAGCAGTTTATGGGTCGGCTACATGAACACTGAAGCTTTCTTT	CASSLWVGYMNTEAFF
TRBV9	many	TRBJ2-5	.	TGTGCCAGCAGCGTAGGGACAGCTCAAGAGACCCAGTACTTC	CASSVGTAQETQYF
TRBV5-1	few	TRBJ2-5	.	TGCGCCAGCAGCTTGTCGGCCCTCGTCGCGGAGACCCAGTACTTC	CASSLSALVAETQYF
TRBV6-5	.	TRBJ2-1	.	TGTGCCAGCAGTTACTCGATATTGGCGGGACCCATGTACAATGAGCAGTTCTTC	CASSYSILAGPMYNEQFF
TRBV5-1	.	TRBJ2-3	.	TGCGCCAGCAGCTTGGCGGCCACCTCAGATACGCAGTATTTT	CASSLAATSDTQYF
TRBV4-3	few	TRBJ1-1	.	TGCGCCAGCAGCCAGGCCCGCAGGGAGGCCGAAGCTTTCTTT	CASSQARREAEAFF
TRBV4-3	.	TRBJ1-1	.	TGCGCCAGCAGCTGGAGGACAGCCTACACTGAAGCTTTCTTT	CASSWRTAYTEAFF
TRBV4-1	few	TRBJ2-3	.	TGCGCCAGCAGCCTTGACTCCGGGACAAACTTCGCGGGCACAGATACGCAGTATTTT	CASSLDSGTNFAGTDTQYF
TRBV5-1	many	TRBJ2-2	TRBD2	TGCGCCAGCAGCTTAATCGGCGGGACTAGCGGGAGCAACACCGGGGAGCTGTTTTTT	CASSLIGGTSGSNTGELFF